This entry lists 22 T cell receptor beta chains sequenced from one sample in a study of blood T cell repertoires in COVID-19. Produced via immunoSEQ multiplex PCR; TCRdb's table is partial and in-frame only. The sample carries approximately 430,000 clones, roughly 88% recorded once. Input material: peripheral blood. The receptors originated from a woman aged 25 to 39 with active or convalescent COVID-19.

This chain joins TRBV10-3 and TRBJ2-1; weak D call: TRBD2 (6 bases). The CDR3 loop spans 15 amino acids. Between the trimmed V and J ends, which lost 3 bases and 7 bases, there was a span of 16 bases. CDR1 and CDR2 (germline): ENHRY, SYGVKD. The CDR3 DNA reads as TGTGCCATCAGTGAAGTACGGGGGTTCGAAAATGAGCAGTTCTTC. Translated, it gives CAISEVRGFENEQFF.

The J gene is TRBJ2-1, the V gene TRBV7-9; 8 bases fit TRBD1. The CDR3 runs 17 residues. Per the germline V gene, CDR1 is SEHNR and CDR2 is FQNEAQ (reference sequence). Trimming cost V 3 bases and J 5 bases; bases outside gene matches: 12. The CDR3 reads CASSFSQGARLDNEQFF. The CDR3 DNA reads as TGTGCCAGCAGCTTCTCGCAGGGGGCGAGATTGGACAATGAGCAGTTCTTC.

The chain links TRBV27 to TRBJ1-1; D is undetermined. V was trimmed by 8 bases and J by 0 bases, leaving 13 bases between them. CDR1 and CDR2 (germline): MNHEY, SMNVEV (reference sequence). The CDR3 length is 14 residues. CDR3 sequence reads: CASARAAMNTEAFF. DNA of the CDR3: TGTGCCAGCGCGAGGGCAGCCATGAACACTGAAGCTTTCTTT.

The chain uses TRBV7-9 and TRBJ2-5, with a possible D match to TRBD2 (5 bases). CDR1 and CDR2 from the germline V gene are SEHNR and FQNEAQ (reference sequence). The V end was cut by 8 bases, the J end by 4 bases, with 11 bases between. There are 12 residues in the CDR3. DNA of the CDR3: TGTGCCAGCCAGGAAGAGGGAGAGACCCAGTACTTC. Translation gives CASQEEGETQYF.

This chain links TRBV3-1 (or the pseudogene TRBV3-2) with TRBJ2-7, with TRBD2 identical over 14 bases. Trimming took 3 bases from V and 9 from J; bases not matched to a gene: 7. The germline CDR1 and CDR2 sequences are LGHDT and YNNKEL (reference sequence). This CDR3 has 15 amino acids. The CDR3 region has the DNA TGTGCCAGCAGCCATGGGACTAGCGGGGGTCGTCCGCAGTACTTC. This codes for CASSHGTSGGRPQYF.

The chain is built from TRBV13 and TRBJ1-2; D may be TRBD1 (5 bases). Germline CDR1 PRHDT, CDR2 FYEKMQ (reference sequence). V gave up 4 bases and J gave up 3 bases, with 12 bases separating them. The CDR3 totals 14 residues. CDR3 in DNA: TGTGCCAGCAGCTCGGGGGGAAACTACTATGGCTACACCTTC. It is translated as CASSSGGNYYGYTF.

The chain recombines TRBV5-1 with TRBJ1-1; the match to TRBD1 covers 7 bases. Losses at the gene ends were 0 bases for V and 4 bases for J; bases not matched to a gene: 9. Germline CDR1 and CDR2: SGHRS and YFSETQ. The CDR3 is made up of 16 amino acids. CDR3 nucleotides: TGCGCCAGCAGCTTGGATATAGGGGGCTGGGTCACTGAAGCTTTCTTT. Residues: CASSLDIGGWVTEAFF. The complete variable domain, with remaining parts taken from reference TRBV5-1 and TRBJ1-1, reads KAGVTQTPRYLIKTRGQQVTLSCSPISGHRSVSWYQQTPGQGLQFLFEYFSETQRNKGNFPGRFSGRQFSNSRSEMNVSTLELGDSALYLCASSLDIGGWVTEAFFGQGTRLTVV.

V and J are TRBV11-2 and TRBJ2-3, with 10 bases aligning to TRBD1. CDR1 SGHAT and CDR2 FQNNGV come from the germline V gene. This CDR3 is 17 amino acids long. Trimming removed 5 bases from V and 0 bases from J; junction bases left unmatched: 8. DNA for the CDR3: TGTGCCAGCAGCCCGGACAGGGGGTTAGGTAGCACAGATACGCAGTATTTT. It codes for CASSPDRGLGSTDTQYF.

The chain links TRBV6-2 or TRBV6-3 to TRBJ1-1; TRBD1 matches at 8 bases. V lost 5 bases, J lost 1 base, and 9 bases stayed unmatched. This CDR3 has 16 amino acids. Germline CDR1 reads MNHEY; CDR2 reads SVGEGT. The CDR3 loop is CASSTIRQGPNTEAFF. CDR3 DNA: TGTGCCAGCAGTACCATTCGACAGGGGCCGAACACTGAAGCTTTCTTT.

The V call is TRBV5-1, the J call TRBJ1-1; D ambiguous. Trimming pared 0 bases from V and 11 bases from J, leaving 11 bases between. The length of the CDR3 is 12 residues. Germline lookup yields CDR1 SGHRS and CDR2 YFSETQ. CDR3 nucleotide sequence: TGCGCCAGCAGCTTGGATTCAGGTTCGGCTTTCTTT. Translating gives CASSLDSGSAFF.

The CDR3 sequence: CASGGQGAYSPLHF. DNA for the CDR3: TGCGCCAGCGGTGGACAGGGGGCTTATTCACCCCTCCACTTT. This chain joins TRBV10-2 and TRBJ1-6; 11 bases align to TRBD1. After removal of 8 bases from V and 8 bases from J, the junction contained 5 bases not matched to a gene. CDR1 and CDR2 from the germline V gene are WSHSY and SAAADI. The CDR3 is 14 amino acids.

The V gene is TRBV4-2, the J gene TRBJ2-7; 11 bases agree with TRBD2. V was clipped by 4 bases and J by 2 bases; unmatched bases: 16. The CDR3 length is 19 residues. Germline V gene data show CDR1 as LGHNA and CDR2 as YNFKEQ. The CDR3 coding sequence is TGTGCCAGCAGCCCATTGCGAGGTCTAGCGGGGGGTCGTGCCTACGAGCAGTACTTC. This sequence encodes CASSPLRGLAGGRAYEQYF.

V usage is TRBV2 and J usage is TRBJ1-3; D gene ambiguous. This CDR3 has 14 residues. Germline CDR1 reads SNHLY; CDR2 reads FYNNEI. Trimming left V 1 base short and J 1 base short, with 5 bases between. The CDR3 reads CASSEVASGNTIYF. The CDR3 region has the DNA TGTGCCAGCAGTGAAGTGGCTTCTGGAAACACCATATATTTT.

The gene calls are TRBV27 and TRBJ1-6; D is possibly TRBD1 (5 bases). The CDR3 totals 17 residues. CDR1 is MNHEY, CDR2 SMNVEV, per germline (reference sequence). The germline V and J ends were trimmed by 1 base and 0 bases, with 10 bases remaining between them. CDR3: CASSLWGSSSYNSPLHF. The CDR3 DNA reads TGTGCCAGCAGTTTATGGGGCTCGAGCTCCTATAATTCACCCCTCCACTTT.

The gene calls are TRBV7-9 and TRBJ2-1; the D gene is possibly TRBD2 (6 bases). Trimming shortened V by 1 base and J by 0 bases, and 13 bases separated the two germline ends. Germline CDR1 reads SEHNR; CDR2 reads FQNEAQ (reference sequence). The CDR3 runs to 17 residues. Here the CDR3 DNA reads TGTGCCAGCAGCTTAGAACTAGCCGCGAGCTCCTACAATGAGCAGTTCTTC. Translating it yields CASSLELAASSYNEQFF.

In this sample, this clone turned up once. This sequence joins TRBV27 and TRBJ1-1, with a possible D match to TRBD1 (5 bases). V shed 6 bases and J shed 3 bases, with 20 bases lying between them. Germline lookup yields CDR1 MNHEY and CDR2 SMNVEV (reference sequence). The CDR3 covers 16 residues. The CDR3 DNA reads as TGTGCCAGCAGCCGTACCCGACAGCCAGGGTACACTGAAGCTTTCTTT. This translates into CASSRTRQPGYTEAFF.

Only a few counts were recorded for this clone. The CDR3 DNA reads as TGTGCCAGCAGCTACGGACAGACGAACACTGAAGCTTTCTTT. It is translated as CASSYGQTNTEAFF. V and J are TRBV11-3 and TRBJ1-1; tentatively, D is TRBD1 (6 bases). Germline V CDR1 and CDR2: SGHNT, YENEEA. This CDR3 has 14 residues. Trimming left V 4 bases short and J 1 base short, with 10 bases between. Using reference TRBV11-3 and TRBJ1-1 for the parts outside the CDR3, the full variable domain is EAGVVQSPRYKIIEKKQPVAFWCNPISGHNTLYWYLQNLGQGPELLIRYENEEAVDDSQLPKDRFSAERLKGVDSTLKIQPAELGDSAVYLCASSYGQTNTEAFFGQGTRLTVV.

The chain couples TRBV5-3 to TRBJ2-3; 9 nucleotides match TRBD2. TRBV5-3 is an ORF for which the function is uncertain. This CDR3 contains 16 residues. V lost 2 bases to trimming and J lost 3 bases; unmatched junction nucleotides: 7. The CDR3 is CARSFSGGQGTDTQYF. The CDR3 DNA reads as TGTGCCAGAAGCTTTAGCGGGGGACAAGGTACAGATACGCAGTATTTT.

This CDR3 is CASSQDSLLSGVGSYGYTF. The CDR3 DNA reads as TGCGCCAGCAGCCAAGATAGTCTTTTGTCGGGGGTCGGCAGCTATGGCTACACCTTC. J is TRBJ1-2 and V is TRBV4-1, with D maybe TRBD1 (5 bases). V lost 0 bases and J 4 bases, leaving 24 bases between the germline ends. CDR3 length equals 19 residues. Germline CDR1 is MGHRA and CDR2 is YSYEKL.

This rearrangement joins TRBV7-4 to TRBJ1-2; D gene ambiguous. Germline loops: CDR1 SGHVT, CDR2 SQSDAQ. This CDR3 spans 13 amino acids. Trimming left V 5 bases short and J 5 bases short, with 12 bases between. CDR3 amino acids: CASSDSAGYGYTF. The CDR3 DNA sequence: TGTGCCAGCAGCGATTCGGCCGGGTATGGCTACACCTTC. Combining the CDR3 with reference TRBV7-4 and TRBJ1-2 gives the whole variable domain GAGVSQSPRYKVAKRGRDVALRCDSISGHVTLYWYRQTLGQGSEVLTYSQSDAQRDKSGRPSGRFSAERPERSVSTLKIQRTEQGDSAVYLCASSDSAGYGYTFGSGTRLTVV.

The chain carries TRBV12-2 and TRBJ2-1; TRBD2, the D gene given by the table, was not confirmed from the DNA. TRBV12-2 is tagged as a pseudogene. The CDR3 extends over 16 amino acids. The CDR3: CASRGPGTRFLSEQFF. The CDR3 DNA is TGTGCAAGTCGCGGGCCCGGGACTAGGTTCTTAAGTGAGCAGTTCTTC.

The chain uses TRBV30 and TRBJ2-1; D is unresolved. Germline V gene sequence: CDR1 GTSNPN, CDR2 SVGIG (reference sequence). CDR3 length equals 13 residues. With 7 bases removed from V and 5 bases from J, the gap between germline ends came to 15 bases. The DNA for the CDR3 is TGTGCCTCCGGGTGGCGGAAGAACAATGAGCAGTTCTTC. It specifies CASGWRKNNEQFF.